These T cell receptor beta chains were read from a single sample in a study of blood T cell repertoires in COVID-19. Repertoires were generated with immunoSEQ multiplex PCR, while TCRdb's copy carries only in-frame clones and drops some. Of 200,000 to 250,000 clones in the sample, 84% were seen once. Sequenced material: peripheral blood. The receptors stem from a man aged 50 or older with active or convalescent COVID-19. Both conserved end residues are part of each CDR3. The D gene is left open where the match is weak. Size is omitted from some rows. Given values are once, few, many or a class for expanded clones.

d_gene,abundance,v_gene,j_gene,CDR3nt,CDR3aa
.,.,TRBV5-6,TRBJ2-7,TGTGCCAGCAGCTTCGGGTTGGAGCACTACGAGCAGTACTTC,CASSFGLEHYEQYF
TRBD1,.,TRBV28,TRBJ2-5,TGTGCCAGCAGTCCCCGACAGGGGGAGATTGAGACCCAGTACTTC,CASSPRQGEIETQYF
.,few,TRBV6-4,TRBJ2-2,TGTGCCAGCAGTGACAGGGGAACCGGGGAGCTGTTTTTT,CASSDRGTGELFF
TRBD1,.,TRBV29-1,TRBJ2-6,TGCAGCGTTGCCTACAGGGGGCACGTTTCGGGGGCCAACGTCCTGACTTTC,CSVAYRGHVSGANVLTF
TRBD1,few,TRBV19,TRBJ1-5,TGTGCCAGTAGTATTGGGGGACAGGGTGTGGATCAGCCCCAGCATTTT,CASSIGGQGVDQPQHF
.,.,TRBV2,TRBJ1-3,TGTGCCAGCACTAGGGACACTCTCTCTGGAAACACCATATATTTT,CASTRDTLSGNTIYF
TRBD1,.,TRBV6-2/TRBV6-3,TRBJ2-5,TGTGCCAGCAGTGAGGGGGCGCTGGCCCAAGAGACCCAGTACTTC,CASSEGALAQETQYF
TRBD2,.,TRBV11-2,TRBJ2-1,TGTGCCAGCAGCTTATTTCTAGCGGGAGTCCCCAATGAGCAGTTCTTC,CASSLFLAGVPNEQFF
.,.,TRBV19,TRBJ1-5,TGTGCCAGTAGTATAGATGCAGGGGTGGGCCAGCCCCAGCATTTT,CASSIDAGVGQPQHF
TRBD1,.,TRBV3-1/TRBV3-2,TRBJ1-5,TGTGCCAGCAGCCAGGGTAACCAGGGGGCGCTTCGACAGCCCCAGCATTTT,CASSQGNQGALRQPQHF
TRBD2,.,TRBV28,TRBJ2-1,TGTGCCAGCAGTTTAGACGGGGGGAATGAGCAGTTCTTC,CASSLDGGNEQFF
.,.,TRBV2,TRBJ1-1,TGTGCCAGCAGTGCGAACAGGGTGCCTTTCTTT,CASSANRVPFF
.,.,TRBV6-5,TRBJ2-3,TGTGCCAGCAGTTACGGTCAAGGGGAAGATACGCAGTATTTT,CASSYGQGEDTQYF
TRBD1,.,TRBV28,TRBJ1-2,TGTGCCAGCAGACCTACAGGGGCAGTCTACACCTTC,CASRPTGAVYTF
.,.,TRBV7-3,TRBJ1-2,TGTGCCAGGACATACTATGGCTACACCTTC,CARTYYGYTF
.,.,TRBV19,TRBJ1-6,TGTGCCAGTAGTATACGACACGCTGGTTCACCCCTCCACTTT,CASSIRHAGSPLHF
.,.,TRBV5-6,TRBJ1-1,TGTGCCAGCAACAACCTGGGGGGGGCGAACACTGAAGCTTTCTTT,CASNNLGGANTEAFF
TRBD2,once,TRBV28,TRBJ2-3,TGTGCCAGCAGTTTATGGTCACTAGCGGGGGCCTCTAGCACAGATACGCAGTATTTT,CASSLWSLAGASSTDTQYF